Below are 29 T cell receptor beta chains sequenced from a single sample in a study of cytomegalovirus exposure and HLA in healthy donors. The primer mix had 60 Vbeta and 13 Jbeta primers. TCRdb's table, derived via immunoSEQ multiplex PCR, lists solely in-frame clones and lacks some. This table has about 120,000 clones, approximately 76% appearing once. The sequenced material came from PBMCs. These TCRs come from a man aged 60 to 75 in good health and CMV-seropositive.

The chain joins TRBV29-1 to TRBJ2-1, with D possibly matching TRBD2 (6 bases). V was trimmed by 4 bases and J by 7 bases, leaving 11 bases between them. The V gene's germline CDR1 is SQVTM and CDR2 ANQGSEA. This CDR3 region has 12 residues. In nucleotides, the CDR3 is TGCAGCGTTGGGGCGGGATTTAATGAGCAGTTCTTC. It yields the protein CSVGAGFNEQFF.

The CDR3 DNA reads as TGTGCCACCGGACAGGGGGCCTACGAGCAGTACTTC. Its protein is CATGQGAYEQYF. The V and J genes are TRBV28 and TRBJ2-7; 10 bases fit TRBD1. The junction had 2 bases not matched to a gene; V was cut back by 10 bases and J by 2 bases. This CDR3 has 12 amino acids. Looked up from germline, CDR1 is MDHEN and CDR2 is SYDVKM.

The rearrangement links TRBV7-9 to TRBJ2-2; D remains unclear. The CDR3 consists of 16 residues. V was clipped by 5 bases and J by 1 base, with 14 bases between them. CDR1 SEHNR and CDR2 FQNEAQ come from the germline V gene (reference sequence). The CDR3 DNA sequence: TGTGCCAGCAGCCCACAGAACACAGAGAACACCGGGGAGCTGTTTTTT. Amino acid sequence: CASSPQNTENTGELFF.

The chain is built from TRBV2 and TRBJ1-2; 7 nucleotides align to TRBD1. Unmatched junction bases numbered 5, after V lost 4 bases and J lost 3 bases. The CDR3 has 14 residues. The germline V gene has CDR1 SNHLY and CDR2 FYNNEI. The CDR3 DNA reads as TGTGCCAGCAGTGTCCAGGGGGGAGACTATGGCTACACCTTC. Protein: CASSVQGGDYGYTF.

V usage is TRBV5-8 and J usage is TRBJ1-2; D might be TRBD1 (6 bases). Trimming shortened V by 2 bases and J by 4 bases, and 15 bases separated the two germline ends. The CDR3 totals 15 residues. Germline CDR1 and CDR2: SGHTS and YDEGEE. The CDR3, as DNA: TGTGCCAGCAGCTTCCCATTGGGGGCCAGCTATGGCTACACCTTC. Translating it yields CASSFPLGASYGYTF.

The V gene is TRBV19, the J gene TRBJ2-2; TRBD2 might be the D (5 bases). The CDR3 has 13 amino acids. The V gene's germline CDR1 is LNHDA and CDR2 SQIVND (reference sequence). Trimming cost V 7 bases and J 2 bases, with 8 bases left between them. CDR3 nucleotide sequence: TGTGCCAGTACGGACTCCAACACCGGGGAGCTGTTTTTT. This gives the protein CASTDSNTGELFF.

In this sample, this clone turned up a few times. The CDR3 DNA is TGTGCCAGCAGTGTACGGACAGGGTCCACTGAAGCTTTCTTT. This codes for CASSVRTGSTEAFF. J is TRBJ1-1 and V is TRBV2; 8 positions agree with TRBD1. This CDR3 is 14 amino acids long. CDR1 is SNHLY, CDR2 FYNNEI, per germline. The V and J ends lost 4 bases and 4 bases, in that order; junction bases with no gene match: 5.

This clone showed up just a few times. The chain links TRBV15 to TRBJ2-3, with D perhaps matching TRBD1 (8 bases). CDR1 and CDR2 from the germline V gene are LNHNV and YYDKDF (reference sequence). The CDR3 runs 17 residues. V shed 0 bases and J shed 4 bases, with 17 bases lying between them. This CDR3 reads CATSRDRGQGLSDTQYF. In DNA form, the CDR3 reads TGTGCCACCAGCAGAGATAGAGGACAGGGACTATCAGATACGCAGTATTTT.

The rearrangement joins TRBV5-1 to TRBJ2-5; unclear D gene. This CDR3 comprises 13 residues. Germline lookup yields CDR1 SGHRS and CDR2 YFSETQ. The V end lost 5 bases, the J end lost 4 bases, and 12 bases lay between the germline ends. CDR3 residues: CASRQQPSETQYF. CDR3 nucleotides: TGCGCCAGCAGACAGCAGCCGTCAGAGACCCAGTACTTC.

The rearrangement joins TRBV18 to TRBJ1-1; D possibly corresponds to TRBD1 (5 bases). Trimming took 3 bases from V and 0 from J, leaving 14 bases between them. Germline CDR1 reads KGHSH; CDR2 reads LQKENI. The CDR3 is 16 amino acids. In nucleotides, the CDR3 is TGTGCCAGCTCACCCGGGGGGGGATACATGAACACTGAAGCTTTCTTT. This translates into CASSPGGGYMNTEAFF.

The chain joins TRBV2 to TRBJ1-5, with D possibly TRBD1 on 5 matching bases. The V gene's germline CDR1 is SNHLY and CDR2 FYNNEI. V was pared by 7 bases and J by 6 bases, with 13 bases between. The CDR3 is made up of 13 amino acids. The CDR3 nucleotides are TGTGCCAGCAAGGCAGGGCTGCTTCAGCCCCAGCATTTT. It translates to CASKAGLLQPQHF.

The chain has TRBV18 and TRBJ2-3, with D possibly TRBD1 on 6 matching bases. Germline V CDR1 and CDR2: KGHSH, LQKENI. The CDR3 runs to 14 residues. Trimming removed 4 bases at V and 1 base at J, with 9 bases between. The CDR3 protein is CASSQQGGTDTQYF. CDR3 nucleotides: TGTGCCAGCTCACAACAGGGAGGCACAGATACGCAGTATTTT.

The chain links TRBV2 to TRBJ2-5; the match to TRBD1 covers 11 bases. With V trimmed by 6 bases and J by 4 bases, 4 bases remained unmatched. The CDR3 contains 14 residues. CDR1 is SNHLY and CDR2 is FYNNEI in the germline V gene. In nucleotides, the CDR3 is TGTGCCAGCAGAAGGACAGGGGGCGTAGAGACCCAGTACTTC. This sequence encodes CASRRTGGVETQYF.

CDR3 sequence (DNA): TGTGCCAGCAGTTTATTCGGTGGCGGGTATCAGCCCCAGCATTTT. Translated, it gives CASSLFGGGYQPQHF. This chain links TRBV27 with TRBJ1-5; D not certain. The V gene lost 1 base and the J gene lost 5 bases, with 12 bases spanning the gap. From germline, CDR1 is MNHEY and CDR2 SMNVEV (reference sequence). The CDR3 is 15 residues long.

Concerning this clone itself: Germline is not matched at one junction end, which may reflect a read error. The chain links TRBV5-1 to TRBJ2-1, with a possible D match to TRBD2 (6 bases). The germline CDR1 and CDR2 sequences are SGHRS and YFSETQ. The CDR3 spans 15 residues. The CDR3 here is CASSLGLSSYNEQFF. DNA of the CDR3: TGCGCCAGCAGTTTGGGACTCAGCTCCTACAATGAGCAGTTCTTC.

The chain is built from TRBV7-3 and TRBJ2-5; the match to TRBD2 covers 10 bases. The CDR3 contains 16 residues. The germline V gene has CDR1 SGHTA and CDR2 FQGTGA. The trim removed 5 bases at V and 5 bases at J, leaving 11 bases unmatched. This CDR3 is CASSPISGGARETQYF. CDR3 nucleotides: TGTGCCAGCAGCCCCATCAGCGGGGGGGCTCGGGAGACCCAGTACTTC.

The rearrangement joins TRBV18 to TRBJ2-7, with 7 bases identical to TRBD1. Trimming removed 3 bases from V and 5 bases from J; junction bases left unmatched: 10. Germline CDR1 and CDR2: KGHSH and LQKENI. CDR3 length: 15 residues. The CDR3 here is CASSPPTGNPHEQYF. CDR3 coding DNA: TGTGCCAGCTCACCGCCGACAGGGAATCCCCACGAGCAGTACTTC.

This rearrangement joins TRBV18 to TRBJ1-2; D possibly corresponds to TRBD1 (5 bases). CDR3 length equals 13 residues. Trimming took 6 bases from V and 8 from J, leaving 16 bases between them. Germline values: CDR1 KGHSH, CDR2 LQKENI. CDR3 residues: CASSADSSWGYTF. In DNA, the CDR3 is TGTGCCAGCTCCGCCGACAGTTCGTGGGGCTACACCTTC.

Only a few counts were recorded for this clone. The gene calls are TRBV5-4 and TRBJ1-2; D is unresolved. Germline loops: CDR1 SGHNT, CDR2 YYREEE (reference sequence). V was clipped by 4 bases and J by 3 bases, with 10 bases between them. The CDR3 is made up of 13 amino acids. The CDR3, as DNA: TGTGCCAGCAGCCGTGGACTAGACTATGGCTACACCTTC. It translates to CASSRGLDYGYTF.

A few counts support this clone. The chain carries TRBV4-1 and TRBJ2-1; D is perhaps TRBD2 (6 bases). CDR3 length: 16 residues. V was clipped by 2 bases and J by 4 bases, with 15 bases between them. Germline V gene lookup returns CDR1 MGHRA and CDR2 YSYEKL. The CDR3 DNA is TGCGCCAGCAGCCAAACCCGGGGTAGCGGTTACAATGAGCAGTTCTTC. Protein product: CASSQTRGSGYNEQFF.

In its sample, this clone was seen a few times. This chain connects TRBV10-3 to TRBJ2-7; TRBD2 aligns across 7 bases. In germline, CDR1 is ENHRY, CDR2 SYGVKD. This CDR3 contains 13 residues. V was clipped by 2 bases and J by 6 bases; unmatched bases: 4. The chain's CDR3 is CAISEGGRGEQYF. Here the CDR3 DNA reads TGTGCCATCAGTGAGGGAGGGAGGGGCGAGCAGTACTTC.

This sequence joins TRBV18 and TRBJ2-2, with D unclear. Germline CDR1 and CDR2: KGHSH and LQKENI. V was clipped by 3 bases and J by 1 base, with 6 bases between them. This CDR3 contains 14 residues. As DNA, the CDR3 is TGTGCCAGCTCACCTGGCAAGAACACCGGGGAGCTGTTTTTT. Protein sequence: CASSPGKNTGELFF.

For this clone: This specimen includes other DNA sequences encoding the same CDR3. V and J are TRBV11-2 and TRBJ1-1; TRBD1 agrees at 7 bases. Germline CDR1 and CDR2: SGHAT and FQNNGV. With V trimmed by 4 bases and J by 0 bases, 2 bases remained unmatched. This CDR3 has 14 amino acids. The CDR3 loop is CASSSDRVNTEAFF. The CDR3 DNA reads as TGTGCCAGCAGCTCAGACAGGGTGAACACTGAAGCTTTCTTT.

This clone appeared once. The gene calls are TRBV11-2 and TRBJ1-4; TRBD1 agrees at 7 bases. With 0 bases clipped from V and 5 bases from J, the junction kept 9 bases outside the gene matches. CDR1 is SGHAT and CDR2 is FQNNGV in the germline V gene. This CDR3 comprises 17 residues. In DNA form, the CDR3 reads TGTGCCAGCAGCTTAGATAACGGTCGCAGGGGGAATGAAAAACTGTTTTTT. Protein product: CASSLDNGRRGNEKLFF.

V usage is TRBV9 and J usage is TRBJ1-4; possibly TRBD1 for D (6 bases). The CDR3 totals 14 residues. CDR1 is SGDLS, CDR2 YYNGEE, per germline. Trimming left V 3 bases short and J 4 bases short, with 10 bases between. The CDR3, as DNA: TGTGCCAGCAGCGAGGACAGCATTAATGAAAAACTGTTTTTT. Translated, it gives CASSEDSINEKLFF.

This chain joins TRBV29-1 and TRBJ1-1; D gene uncertain. CDR3 length: 14 residues. Germline V gene data show CDR1 as SQVTM and CDR2 as ANQGSEA. V lost 3 bases to trimming and J lost 0 bases, with 11 bases between them. The CDR3 loop reads CSVESQALNTEAFF. The CDR3 DNA follows: TGCAGCGTTGAGTCCCAGGCCCTGAACACTGAAGCTTTCTTT. The full variable domain, in which reference TRBV29-1 and TRBJ1-1 provide the parts outside the CDR3, is SAVISQKPSRDICQRGTSLTIQCQVDSQVTMMFWYRQQPGQSLTLIATANQGSEATYESGFVIDKFPISRPNLTFSTLTVSNMSPEDSSIYLCSVESQALNTEAFFGQGTRLTVV.

In DNA, the CDR3 is TGTGCCAGCAGCGTAGCTCCGCTAGCGGGGTACAATGAGCAGTTCTTC. This gives the protein CASSVAPLAGYNEQFF. The chain combines TRBV9 with TRBJ2-1; 9 bases are a match to TRBD2. CDR1 and CDR2 from the germline V gene are SGDLS and YYNGEE. Trimming removed 0 bases from V and 4 bases from J; junction bases left unmatched: 5. The CDR3 spans 16 residues.

The rearrangement links TRBV12-5 to TRBJ2-1, with 10 bases that match TRBD1. Losses at the gene ends were 0 bases for V and 4 bases for J; bases not matched to a gene: 6. The germline V gene has CDR1 LGHNT and CDR2 FRNRAP. The CDR3 contains 17 residues. The CDR3 here is CASGLVEGTGAYNEQFF. In DNA form, the CDR3 reads TGTGCTAGTGGTTTGGTAGAGGGGACAGGGGCTTACAATGAGCAGTTCTTC.

Here the CDR3 reads CAWQGSGRNQPQHF. In DNA, the CDR3 is TGTGCCTGGCAGGGATCGGGGAGGAATCAGCCCCAGCATTTT. V usage is TRBV30 and J usage is TRBJ1-5, with D tentatively TRBD1 (5 bases). CDR3 length equals 14 residues. Germline values: CDR1 GTSNPN, CDR2 SVGIG (reference sequence). Trimming took 5 bases from V and 4 from J, leaving 15 bases between them. Full variable domain (outside the CDR3, taken from reference TRBV30 and TRBJ1-5): SQTIHQWPATLVQPVGSPLSLECTVEGTSNPNLYWYRQAAGRGLQLLFYSVGIGQISSEVPQNLSASRPQDRQFILSSKKLLLSDSGFYLCAWQGSGRNQPQHFGDGTRLSIL.